What follows are 11 T cell receptor beta chains derived from one specimen sequenced in a study of control samples from healthy donors and cancer patients. Only in-frame clones appear in the TCRdb table, and some are missing; sequencing was by immunoSEQ multiplex PCR. The table shows just over 150,000 clones, with about 94% occurring only once. The sample was blood. The receptors were gathered from a woman between 40 and 55 years old in good health.

This clone appeared a single time. The J gene is TRBJ2-3, the V gene TRBV7-9, with TRBD2 identical over 11 bases. Per germline, CDR1 SEHNR and CDR2 FQNEAQ (reference sequence). The CDR3 consists of 17 residues. With V trimmed by 4 bases and J by 4 bases, 10 bases remained unmatched. CDR3 region: CASSSGLAGPGADTQYF. The CDR3 coding sequence is TGTGCCAGCAGCTCTGGACTAGCGGGCCCAGGGGCAGATACGCAGTATTTT.

The chain employs TRBV11-2 and TRBJ2-1; 7 bases fit TRBD2. Per the germline V gene, CDR1 is SGHAT and CDR2 is FQNNGV. J gave up 6 bases and V 5 bases, and 4 bases lay outside the gene matches. There are 13 residues in the CDR3. This chain's CDR3 is CASSHWEGNEQFF. For the CDR3, the DNA is TGTGCCAGCAGCCATTGGGAGGGCAATGAGCAGTTCTTC.

The chain uses TRBV4-3 and TRBJ2-7, with 8 bases aligning to TRBD1. The V gene end was trimmed by 3 bases and the J gene end by 0 bases; junction bases not matched to a gene: 4. CDR1 LGHNA and CDR2 YSLEER come from the germline V gene. The CDR3 has 15 residues. CDR3 in amino acids: CASSQGTGHSYEQYF. For the CDR3, the DNA is TGCGCCAGCAGCCAGGGGACAGGCCACTCCTACGAGCAGTACTTC.

This rearrangement joins TRBV21-1 to TRBJ2-7; TRBD1, the table's D call, was not compared with the DNA. TRBV21-1 is an annotated pseudogene. The CDR3 consists of 18 residues. The chain's CDR3 is CASSIGGIPGQGSYEQYF. The CDR3 bases are TGTGCCAGCAGTATAGGGGGGATACCGGGACAGGGATCTTACGAGCAGTACTTC.

This chain joins TRBV19 and TRBJ1-5, with D uncertain. The V gene's germline CDR1 is LNHDA and CDR2 SQIVND (reference sequence). The V end lost 2 bases, the J end lost 3 bases, and 5 bases lay between the germline ends. CDR3 length: 13 residues. CDR3 region: CASSITINQPQHF. CDR3 coding DNA: TGTGCCAGTAGTATAACAATCAATCAGCCCCAGCATTTT.

The J gene is TRBJ2-1, the V gene TRBV7-9; the D is unclear. This CDR3 is 10 amino acids long. Trimming removed 8 bases at V and 6 bases at J, with 5 bases between. Germline V gene lookup returns CDR1 SEHNR and CDR2 FQNEAQ (reference sequence). CDR3 sequence reads: CASRGNEQFF. Written as DNA, the CDR3 is TGTGCCAGCCGAGGCAATGAGCAGTTCTTC.

V usage is TRBV5-6 and J usage is TRBJ2-3; 7 nucleotides match TRBD2. Germline V gene data show CDR1 as SGHDT and CDR2 as YYEEEE. There are 15 residues in the CDR3. J gave up 4 bases and V 0 bases, and 5 bases lay outside the gene matches. CDR3 region: CASSLGGGVADTQYF. In DNA, the CDR3 is TGTGCCAGCAGCTTGGGCGGGGGTGTCGCAGATACGCAGTATTTT.

V is TRBV19 and J is TRBJ1-2; the D is unclear. This CDR3 region has 15 residues. CDR1 and CDR2 from the germline V gene are LNHDA and SQIVND (reference sequence). Trimming stripped 5 bases from V and 5 bases from J, with 18 bases between. The CDR3 spells CASSARRAIQYGYTF. In DNA, the CDR3 is TGTGCCAGTAGTGCCAGGCGGGCAATTCAGTATGGCTACACCTTC.

V is TRBV5-1 and J is TRBJ1-1, with D uncertain. The germline V gene has CDR1 SGHRS and CDR2 YFSETQ. The CDR3 has 14 residues. V gave up 0 bases and J gave up 1 base, with 7 bases separating them. CDR3: CASSLAGGNTEAFF. The CDR3 coding sequence is TGCGCCAGCAGCTTGGCCGGAGGGAACACTGAAGCTTTCTTT.

The J gene is TRBJ2-7, the V gene TRBV4-2; a possible D gene is TRBD1 (7 bases). V shed 1 base and J shed 0 bases, with 10 bases lying between them. The CDR3 extends over 15 amino acids. The germline CDR1 and CDR2 sequences are LGHNA and YNFKEQ. In nucleotides, the CDR3 is TGTGCCAGCAGCCAAGTCAGGGGGGACTCCTACGAGCAGTACTTC. It specifies CASSQVRGDSYEQYF.

The V call is TRBV5-8, the J call TRBJ2-4; no clear D gene. V lost 4 bases and J lost 11, with 13 bases in between. Germline CDR1 and CDR2: SGHTS and YDEGEE. The CDR3 runs to 12 residues. The CDR3 loop is CASSAAHIFQYF. CDR3 nucleotides: TGTGCCAGCAGCGCTGCTCATATTTTTCAGTACTTC.